This TCR beta chain was sequenced in a study of human T cells and chemical hapten exposure. Study at large: TCR yields per sample varied mostly from small pooled library volume differences.

TCRdb processed the RACE reads anew with MiXCR; each CDR3 protein has one entry. The sample contains under 300,000 distinct CDR3 sequences, 7.5% to 8% of which appear only once. Comment on this clonotype: Its cognate antigen is unknown.

CDR1 and CDR2 from the germline V gene are MNHEY and SMNVEV (reference sequence). CDR3 length: 13 amino acids. Trimming removed 6 bases at V and 11 bases at J, with 14 bases between. Study-wide results and limits: Significantly greater numbers of large CDR3 similarity clusters came from expanded TCRs than from controls.

Time point specified: pre-sensitization, week 0. Treatment indicated: therapeutic diphenylcyclopropenone sensitization with weekly scalp DPC. The chain couples TRBV27 to TRBJ1-6; D uncertain. The clonotype was recovered from a man aged 18 to 30 with alopecia areata. Some clones in this sample may be carry-over from other donors' samples. Here the sequenced sample was whole blood, taken in connection with sensitization to the hapten diphenylcyclopropenone (DPC). CDR3 protein: CASSTQSHPPLHF. Written as DNA, the CDR3 is TGTGCCAGCAGCACTCAAAGTCATCCACCCCTCCACTTT.